The clone carrying this TCR beta chain was counted a single time. Trimming removed 5 bases from V and 5 bases from J; junction bases left unmatched: 6. The CDR3 extends over 15 amino acids. Germline V gene sequence: CDR1 SNHLY, CDR2 FYNNEI. This sample is part of a study of technical replicates of blood from a few donors. The table came from immunoSEQ multiplex PCR; TCRdb's copy has only in-frame clones and leaves some out. The sample holds 60,000 to 75,000 clones, about 83% seen once. The sample was PBMCs. The V call is TRBV2, the J call TRBJ2-1, with 10 positions matching TRBD2. The origin of this receptor is a human donor in good health. Some clones in this sample may be carry-over from other donors' samples. The CDR3 nucleotides read TGTGCCAGCAGTAAAACTAGCGGGGCCAACAATGAGCAGTTCTTC. It specifies CASSKTSGANNEQFF.